These 25 T cell receptor beta chains originate from one sample sequenced in a study of blood T cell repertoires in COVID-19. Libraries were prepared by immunoSEQ multiplex PCR; TCRdb keeps only in-frame clonotypes and omits some of them. The table shows 150,000 to 200,000 clones, with around 87% occurring only once. Source material: peripheral blood. The receptors stem from a woman in her 70s with COVID-19, enrolled during active disease.

CDR3: CASSFYGQPQHF. The CDR3 region has the DNA TGTGCCAGCAGCTTCTACGGTCAGCCCCAGCATTTT. The chain employs TRBV5-8 and TRBJ1-5; D call uncertain. V was trimmed by 2 bases and J by 6 bases, leaving 6 bases between them. There are 12 residues in the CDR3. CDR1 and CDR2 from the germline V gene are SGHTS and YDEGEE. The complete variable domain, with remaining parts taken from reference TRBV5-8 and TRBJ1-5, reads EAGVTQSPTHLIKTRGQQATLRCSPISGHTSVYWYQQALGLGLQFLLWYDEGEERNRGNFPPRFSGRQFPNYSSELNVNALELEDSALYLCASSFYGQPQHFGDGTRLSIL.

CDR3 nucleotides: TGTGCCAGCAGCCTGGACAGGGGGTCGAATCAGCCCCAGCATTTT. Protein product: CASSLDRGSNQPQHF. This chain joins TRBV6-2 or TRBV6-3 and TRBJ1-5; 10 bases map to TRBD1. Germline values: CDR1 MNHEY, CDR2 SVGEGT. The CDR3 extends over 15 amino acids. V shed 6 bases, J shed 4 bases, and the junction held 6 bases outside the gene matches.

Points on this clone: The same CDR3 also results from other DNA sequences found in this sample. The chain is built from TRBV5-1 and TRBJ1-3; perhaps TRBD1 as D (6 bases). Germline V gene lookup returns CDR1 SGHRS and CDR2 YFSETQ. The CDR3 extends over 15 amino acids. With 4 bases removed from V and 0 bases from J, the gap between germline ends came to 11 bases. The chain's CDR3 is CASSPQGLSGNTIYF. The CDR3 DNA reads TGCGCCAGCAGCCCGCAGGGGCTCTCTGGAAACACCATATATTTT.

This sequence joins TRBV2 and TRBJ1-4; TRBD1 agrees at 10 bases. Germline CDR1 SNHLY, CDR2 FYNNEI. J lost 7 bases, V lost 6 bases, and 8 bases had no gene match. The CDR3 is made up of 15 amino acids. The CDR3 region is CASSGTGVMGEKLFF. DNA of the CDR3: TGTGCCAGCAGCGGGACAGGGGTCATGGGTGAAAAACTGTTTTTT.

This clone has a count of ten or more. The chain recombines TRBV24-1 with TRBJ1-2; D not certain. Deletions cut 4 bases from V and 4 bases from J, with 6 bases between. This CDR3 has 12 residues. CDR1 and CDR2 (germline): KGHDR, SFDVKD. CDR3 sequence reads: CATSERGYGYTF. The DNA of the CDR3 is TGTGCCACCAGTGAACGGGGCTATGGCTACACCTTC.

On this clone itself: The junction shows a germline mismatch at one end, possibly a read error. V and J are TRBV7-2 and TRBJ1-4; D is possibly TRBD1 (6 bases). The CDR3 totals 14 residues. CDR1 and CDR2 from the germline V gene are SGHTA and FQGNSA. The CDR3 DNA reads TGTGCCAGCAGATTAGTGGCAGGGGTAGAAAAACTGTTTTTT. Encoded protein: CASRLVAGVEKLFF.

This clone was counted a few times. This chain uses TRBV7-9 with TRBJ1-1, with a tentative D call TRBD1 (6 bases). This CDR3 is 13 amino acids long. V was trimmed by 5 bases and J by 8 bases, leaving 15 bases between them. CDR1 SEHNR and CDR2 FQNEAQ come from the germline V gene (reference sequence). CDR3 amino acids: CASSITGTSEAFF. The CDR3, as DNA: TGTGCCAGCAGCATAACCGGGACATCGGAAGCTTTCTTT.

The chain links TRBV20-1 to TRBJ2-7, with TRBD2 matching 12 bases. V trimming: 3 bases; J trimming: 6 bases; junction bases outside the gene matches: 15. The CDR3 totals 17 residues. Germline-derived CDR1 and CDR2 are DFQATT and SNEGSKA (reference sequence). The DNA for the CDR3 is TGCAGTGCTAGTAGGCCTAGCGGGGGGGCTTTCAGTTTCGAGCAGTACTTC. Amino acid sequence: CSASRPSGGAFSFEQYF.

The rearrangement links TRBV2 to TRBJ1-1; a weak D match, TRBD1 (5 bases). Between the trimmed V and J ends, which lost 2 bases and 5 bases, there was a span of 15 bases. The CDR3 totals 15 residues. Germline V gives CDR1 SNHLY, CDR2 FYNNEI. CDR3 bases: TGTGCCAGCAGTGAAATGCGAGGGGAGGGGACTGAAGCTTTCTTT. Its translation: CASSEMRGEGTEAFF.

This chain connects TRBV30 to TRBJ1-4; D might be TRBD1 (5 bases). The V end was cut by 7 bases, the J end by 0 bases, with 12 bases between. Germline V gene sequence: CDR1 GTSNPN, CDR2 SVGIG (reference sequence). This CDR3 contains 14 residues. The CDR3 DNA is TGTGCCTCCGGCTCGACAGCAACTAATGAAAAACTGTTTTTT. Translated: CASGSTATNEKLFF.

This clone was seen a handful of times. The gene calls are TRBV29-1 and TRBJ1-2; 7 bases are a match to TRBD1. Germline V gene sequence: CDR1 SQVTM, CDR2 ANQGSEA. This CDR3 comprises 12 residues. V was clipped by 6 bases and J by 3 bases; unmatched bases: 4. This CDR3 is CSVVGTDYGYTF. As DNA, the CDR3 is TGCAGCGTGGTCGGGACAGACTATGGCTACACCTTC.

The rearrangement joins TRBV11-2 to TRBJ1-2; TRBD1 matches 7 bases. The CDR3 covers 16 residues. Germline V gene sequence: CDR1 SGHAT, CDR2 FQNNGV. V gave up 5 bases and J gave up 1 base; unmatched junction bases: 10. Here the CDR3 reads CASSAPRDRSNYGYTF. The CDR3, as DNA: TGTGCCAGCAGCGCACCCCGGGACAGAAGTAACTATGGCTACACCTTC.

The V call is TRBV3-1 (or the pseudogene TRBV3-2), the J call TRBJ2-5; perhaps TRBD2 as D (6 bases). The germline CDR1 and CDR2 sequences are LGHDT and YNNKEL (reference sequence). This CDR3 is 15 amino acids long. V shed 4 bases and J shed 2 bases, with 14 bases lying between them. The CDR3 DNA reads TGTGCCAGCAGCCCCGGACCGGGGGTACAAGAGACCCAGTACTTC. It translates to CASSPGPGVQETQYF.

This rearrangement joins TRBV6-5 to TRBJ1-5; 10 bases are a match to TRBD1. CDR1 MNHEY and CDR2 SVGAGI come from the germline V gene. The CDR3 sequence is 15 residues long. V lost 6 bases, J lost 4 bases, and 6 bases stayed unmatched. The CDR3 region has the DNA TGTGCCAGCAGAGGGACAGGGGCGATTAATCAGCCCCAGCATTTT. Its protein product is CASRGTGAINQPQHF.

This clone was seen only once. The chain is built from TRBV6-4 and TRBJ2-3; D ambiguous. V was cut by 6 bases and J by 1 base, with 11 bases left in between. Per germline, CDR1 MRHNA and CDR2 SNTAGT. This CDR3 region has 14 residues. Written as DNA, the CDR3 is TGTGCCAGCAGCCAAGACTGGGGCACAGATACGCAGTATTTT. As protein: CASSQDWGTDTQYF.

The chain uses TRBV7-9 and TRBJ1-3, with D possibly being TRBD1 (6 bases). Germline lookup yields CDR1 SEHNR and CDR2 FQNEAQ (reference sequence). Trimming pared 5 bases from V and 1 base from J, leaving 18 bases between. The CDR3 is 17 amino acids. Here the CDR3 reads CASSDPVRGKSGNTIYF. CDR3 coding DNA: TGTGCCAGCAGCGACCCTGTCAGGGGAAAATCTGGAAACACCATATATTTT.

The V and J genes are TRBV5-4 and TRBJ2-7, with D perhaps TRBD2 (7 bases). Trimming stripped 2 bases from V and 1 base from J, with 10 bases between. The CDR3 has 14 residues. Germline CDR1 and CDR2: SGHNT and YYREEE (reference sequence). The CDR3 reads CASSLGGGSYEQYF. The CDR3, as DNA: TGTGCCAGCAGCTTAGGGGGGGGTTCCTACGAGCAGTACTTC.

The gene calls are TRBV7-9 and TRBJ1-3, with D possibly being TRBD1 (5 bases). The germline gives CDR1 SEHNR, CDR2 FQNEAQ (reference sequence). Trimming stripped 5 bases from V and 5 bases from J, with 16 bases between. This CDR3 has 15 residues. CDR3 residues: CASSPDSPIRNTIYF. The CDR3 nucleotides read TGTGCCAGCAGCCCAGACAGCCCTATACGAAACACCATATATTTT.

The chain uses TRBV10-3 and TRBJ2-5; D gene ambiguous. The V end lost 4 bases, the J end lost 5 bases, and 11 bases lay between the germline ends. The CDR3 sequence is 13 residues long. Germline loops: CDR1 ENHRY, CDR2 SYGVKD. The CDR3 is CAISGRVEETQYF. CDR3 sequence (DNA): TGTGCCATCAGTGGTCGAGTTGAGGAGACCCAGTACTTC.

This chain joins TRBV5-1 and TRBJ1-2; 7 nucleotides match TRBD1. The J segment lost 0 bases and the V segment lost 4 bases, leaving 6 bases of the junction unmatched. Germline-derived CDR1 and CDR2 are SGHRS and YFSETQ. The CDR3 is made up of 15 amino acids. The CDR3: CASSLWDSTNYGYTF. The CDR3 region has the DNA TGCGCCAGCAGCCTGTGGGACAGTACTAACTATGGCTACACCTTC.

The chain is built from TRBV6-2 or TRBV6-3 and TRBJ1-5; possibly TRBD1 for D (5 bases). The CDR3 is 14 residues long. V was trimmed by 6 bases and J by 3 bases, leaving 12 bases between them. In germline, CDR1 is MNHEY, CDR2 SVGEGT. Written as DNA, the CDR3 is TGTGCCAGCAGCCAGGGAGGGTACAATCAGCCCCAGCATTTT. Translating it yields CASSQGGYNQPQHF.

The chain uses TRBV30 and TRBJ2-1; D is unresolved. CDR3 length: 14 residues. Deletions cut 4 bases from V and 0 bases from J, with 10 bases between. Germline V lookup: CDR1 GTSNPN, CDR2 SVGIG (reference sequence). DNA for the CDR3: TGTGCCTGGAATGACCAGGTCTCCTACAATGAGCAGTTCTTC. Translating it yields CAWNDQVSYNEQFF.

The V call is TRBV6-5, the J call TRBJ2-3; the D gene is possibly TRBD2 (5 bases). V lost 6 bases and J lost 0, with 10 bases in between. Germline CDR1 reads MNHEY; CDR2 reads SVGAGI. The CDR3 loop spans 14 amino acids. The CDR3 here is CASRVAWSTDTQYF. CDR3 coding DNA: TGTGCCAGCAGGGTAGCGTGGAGCACAGATACGCAGTATTTT.

The J gene is TRBJ1-1, the V gene TRBV5-6; the match to TRBD1 covers 9 bases. Trimming removed 4 bases from V and 1 base from J; junction bases left unmatched: 5. CDR3 length equals 15 residues. The germline CDR1 and CDR2 sequences are SGHDT and YYEEEE. Here the CDR3 reads CASSHGQGTNTEAFF. In nucleotides, the CDR3 is TGTGCCAGCAGCCATGGACAGGGGACGAACACTGAAGCTTTCTTT.

The V call is TRBV12-3 or TRBV12-4, the J call TRBJ1-5; D possibly corresponds to TRBD1 (5 bases). CDR3 length: 13 residues. V was shortened by 6 bases and J by 8 bases, with 14 bases between the two germline ends. This chain's CDR3 is CASSPSVQEPQHF. The CDR3 DNA reads TGTGCCAGCAGCCCATCTGTACAGGAGCCCCAGCATTTT.